The 8 T cell receptor beta chains presented below share a single source sample, sequenced in a study of blood T cell repertoires in COVID-19. Measured with immunoSEQ multiplex PCR; TCRdb has only the in-frame clones, and not every one. The table has under 200,000 clones, 90% seen once. Sequenced sample: peripheral blood. Every receptor here comes from a man aged 45-60 years with acute or convalescent COVID-19.

The rearrangement joins TRBV5-1 to TRBJ2-3; TRBD2 aligns across 10 bases. This CDR3 is built from 17 residues. With V trimmed by 0 bases and J by 0 bases, 4 bases remained unmatched. Germline lookup yields CDR1 SGHRS and CDR2 YFSETQ. In DNA, the CDR3 is TGCGCCAGCAGCTTGGGCTGGACTAGCGGCAGCACAGATACGCAGTATTTT. It specifies CASSLGWTSGSTDTQYF.

V and J are TRBV12-3 or TRBV12-4 and TRBJ1-6; D is perhaps TRBD1 (6 bases). There are 13 residues in the CDR3. Trimming removed 7 bases from V and 13 bases from J, with 17 bases in between. The CDR3 sequence: CASTLTQGSPLHF. Written as DNA, the CDR3 is TGTGCCAGCACCCTCACGCAGGGGAGCCCCCTCCACTTT.

V and J are TRBV2 and TRBJ1-3; D perhaps matches TRBD1 (6 bases). Germline values: CDR1 SNHLY, CDR2 FYNNEI. The germline V and J ends were trimmed by 3 bases and 4 bases, with 16 bases remaining between them. The CDR3 runs to 16 residues. CDR3 sequence reads: CASSDSGRGAGNTIYF. CDR3 in DNA: TGTGCCAGCAGTGACTCTGGCAGGGGAGCCGGAAACACCATATATTTT.

The chain links TRBV4-1 to TRBJ2-1; D perhaps matches TRBD2 (6 bases). The germline V gene has CDR1 MGHRA and CDR2 YSYEKL. Trimming removed 0 bases at V and 6 bases at J, with 15 bases between. The CDR3 runs to 16 residues. The CDR3 spells CASSQDRRDQINEQFF. CDR3 coding DNA: TGCGCCAGCAGCCAAGATCGGAGGGACCAGATCAATGAGCAGTTCTTC.

The J gene is TRBJ2-5, the V gene TRBV7-9; D might be TRBD1 (5 bases). V was clipped by 6 bases and J by 5 bases, with 16 bases between them. The CDR3 consists of 14 residues. From germline, CDR1 is SEHNR and CDR2 FQNEAQ (reference sequence). The CDR3 region has the DNA TGTGCCAGCAGTCCCGTTTTGGGGCCGGAGACCCAGTACTTC. It is translated as CASSPVLGPETQYF.

The chain has TRBV19 and TRBJ1-3; 8 bases line up with TRBD1. The CDR3 loop spans 18 amino acids. Per the germline V gene, CDR1 is LNHDA and CDR2 is SQIVND (reference sequence). After removal of 6 bases from V and 0 bases from J, the junction contained 13 bases not matched to a gene. The CDR3 spells CASRVGTGPPTSGNTIYF. Here the CDR3 DNA reads TGTGCCAGTAGAGTCGGGACAGGCCCACCTACCTCTGGAAACACCATATATTTT. The full variable domain, completed using reference TRBV19 and TRBJ1-3, is DGGITQSPKYLFRKEGQNVTLSCEQNLNHDAMYWYRQDPGQGLRLIYYSQIVNDFQKGDIAEGYSVSREKKESFPLTVTSAQKNPTAFYLCASRVGTGPPTSGNTIYFGEGSWLTVV.

The chain couples TRBV7-9 to TRBJ2-1; possibly TRBD2 for D (7 bases). The V and J ends lost 5 bases and 6 bases respectively, with 23 bases between them. Germline V gene data show CDR1 as SEHNR and CDR2 as FQNEAQ (reference sequence). The CDR3 runs to 17 residues. CDR3 amino acids: CASSEVLGGGPFNEQFF. The CDR3 nucleotides are TGTGCCAGCAGCGAAGTCCTGGGCGGGGGCCCATTCAATGAGCAGTTCTTC. Looking up the rest from reference TRBV7-9 and TRBJ2-1 gives the full variable domain: DTGVSQNPRHKITKRGQNVTFRCDPISEHNRLYWYRQTLGQGPEFLTYFQNEAQLEKSRLLSDRFSAERPKGSFSTLEIQRTEQGDSAMYLCASSEVLGGGPFNEQFFGPGTRLTVL.

The chain uses TRBV30 and TRBJ2-3; D is uncertain. The V end lost 0 bases, the J end lost 0 bases, and 10 bases lay between the germline ends. The length of the CDR3 is 15 residues. The germline V gene encodes CDR1 GTSNPN and CDR2 SVGIG (reference sequence). The CDR3 bases are TGTGCCTGGAGTGTACAGACGGTGAGCACAGATACGCAGTATTTT. Translated, it gives CAWSVQTVSTDTQYF.